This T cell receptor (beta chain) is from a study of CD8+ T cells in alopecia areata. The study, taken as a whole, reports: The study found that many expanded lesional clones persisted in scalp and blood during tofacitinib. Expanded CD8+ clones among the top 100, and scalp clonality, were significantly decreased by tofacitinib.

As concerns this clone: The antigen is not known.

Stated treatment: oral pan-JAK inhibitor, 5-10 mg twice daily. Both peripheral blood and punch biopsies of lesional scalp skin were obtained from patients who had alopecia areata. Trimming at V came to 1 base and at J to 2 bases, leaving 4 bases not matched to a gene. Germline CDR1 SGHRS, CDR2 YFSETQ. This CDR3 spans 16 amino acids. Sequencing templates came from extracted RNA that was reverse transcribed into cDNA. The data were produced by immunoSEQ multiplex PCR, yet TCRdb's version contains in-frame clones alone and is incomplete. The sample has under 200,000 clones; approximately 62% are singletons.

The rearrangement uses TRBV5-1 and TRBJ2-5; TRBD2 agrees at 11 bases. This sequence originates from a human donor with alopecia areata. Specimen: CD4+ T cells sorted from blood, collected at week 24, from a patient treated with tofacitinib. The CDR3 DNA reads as TGCGCCAGCAGCTTGTCACTAGCGGGAGCACAAGAGACCCAGTACTTC. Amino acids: CASSLSLAGAQETQYF.